This entry lists 3 T cell receptor beta chains sequenced from one sample in a study of glioma-infiltrating T cells after dendritic cell vaccination. The data were produced by immunoSEQ multiplex PCR, yet TCRdb's version contains in-frame clones alone and is incomplete. The sample contains roughly 100,000 clones, 80% to 90% of which appear only once. Sequences were derived from blood, sampled before dendritic cell vaccination. Every receptor here comes from a human donor with glioblastoma.

CDR3: CAIRGTSAQETQYF. The CDR3 nucleotides are TGTGCCATCAGAGGGACTAGCGCACAAGAGACCCAGTACTTC. The chain links TRBV10-3 to TRBJ2-5; 10 positions agree with TRBD2. The germline V gene has CDR1 ENHRY and CDR2 SYGVKD. The CDR3 totals 14 residues. The junction had 3 bases not matched to a gene; V was cut back by 6 bases and J by 2 bases.

The chain recombines TRBV30 with TRBJ2-7; tentative D call: TRBD2 (6 bases). The V end lost 0 bases, the J end lost 10 bases, and 16 bases lay between the germline ends. This CDR3 has 13 amino acids. CDR1 GTSNPN and CDR2 SVGIG come from the germline V gene (reference sequence). The CDR3 reads CAWSVRGGTHQYF. In DNA form, the CDR3 reads TGTGCCTGGAGTGTACGCGGCGGGACCCACCAGTACTTC.

This clone has just one count. V is TRBV7-2 and J is TRBJ1-2; 9 nucleotides match TRBD1. The germline V gene encodes CDR1 SGHTA and CDR2 FQGNSA. The CDR3 loop spans 15 amino acids. The V and J ends lost 5 bases and 4 bases, in that order; junction bases with no gene match: 8. CDR3 region: CASSLTLGQGYGYTF. The CDR3 DNA follows: TGTGCCAGCAGCCTGACCCTGGGACAGGGCTATGGCTACACCTTC.